This passage covers 9 T cell receptor beta chains from one sample sequenced in a study of OX40 agonist ivuxolimab in advanced cancers. The repertoire was sequenced with immunoSEQ multiplex PCR; TCRdb's copy has only in-frame clones and lacks some. In the table there are 40,000 or so clones, 82% of which are singletons. Sample: CD4+ or CD8+ T cells sorted from blood, taken in a trial of the OX40 agonist ivuxolimab. These receptors were collected from an adult with an advanced solid tumor such as melanoma, head and neck, liver or kidney cancer.

The rearrangement joins TRBV11-2 to TRBJ2-4; TRBD2 agrees at 15 bases. Germline V gene data show CDR1 as SGHAT and CDR2 as FQNNGV. The CDR3 covers 17 residues. Trimming cost V 2 bases and J 7 bases; bases outside gene matches: 6. CDR3 sequence reads: CASSLSGLAGGLNIQYF. The CDR3 DNA follows: TGTGCCAGCAGCTTATCCGGACTAGCGGGAGGGCTGAACATTCAGTACTTC.

The chain carries TRBV19 and TRBJ2-1; 7 bases are a match to TRBD1. Looked up from germline, CDR1 is LNHDA and CDR2 is SQIVND (reference sequence). This CDR3 region has 15 residues. Trimming removed 4 bases from V and 1 base from J; junction bases left unmatched: 4. The CDR3 coding sequence is TGTGCCAGTAGTAGTGACAGGGAGTCCTACAATGAGCAGTTCTTC. Residues: CASSSDRESYNEQFF.

V is TRBV18 and J is TRBJ2-7; D gene uncertain. The CDR3 is made up of 14 amino acids. Germline values: CDR1 KGHSH, CDR2 LQKENI. V was trimmed by 2 bases and J by 2 bases, leaving 10 bases between them. CDR3 in DNA: TGTGCCAGCTCACCAATTAAGGGTACCTACGAGCAGTACTTC. Amino acid sequence: CASSPIKGTYEQYF.

The chain links TRBV6-6 to TRBJ1-6; D is unresolved. Trimming pared 6 bases from V and 7 bases from J, leaving 7 bases between. From germline, CDR1 is MNHNY and CDR2 SVGAGI (reference sequence). The CDR3 totals 12 residues. CDR3 coding DNA: TGTGCCAGCAGCCGACGGAATTCACCCCTCCACTTT. It translates to CASSRRNSPLHF.

This chain joins TRBV4-2 and TRBJ1-3; 7 bases fit TRBD1. Per the germline V gene, CDR1 is LGHNA and CDR2 is YNFKEQ. Germline trimming cut 0 bases from V and 4 bases from J; bases unmatched to any gene: 3. CDR3 length: 15 amino acids. In DNA, the CDR3 is TGTGCCAGCAGCCAAGAAGGGACAGAAGGAAACACCATATATTTT. Translated: CASSQEGTEGNTIYF.

The chain carries TRBV6-1 and TRBJ2-3; 12 bases fit TRBD2. Germline lookup yields CDR1 MNHNS and CDR2 SASEGT. V lost 8 bases, J lost 4 bases, and 7 bases stayed unmatched. The CDR3 runs to 15 residues. CDR3 residues: CASSRLAGDSDTQYF. The DNA for the CDR3 is TGTGCCAGCTCCCGACTAGCGGGAGACTCAGATACGCAGTATTTT.

This clone has only a few counts. The chain uses TRBV7-2 and TRBJ2-5; D possibly uses TRBD1 or TRBD2 (5 bases each). This CDR3 is 13 amino acids long. Deletions cut 4 bases from V and 9 bases from J, with 15 bases between. Looked up from germline, CDR1 is SGHTA and CDR2 is FQGNSA. CDR3 bases: TGTGCCAGCAGCTCCGGGACCCCCGGCCCCCAGTACTTC. Translated: CASSSGTPGPQYF.

This clone was counted only a few times. The chain couples TRBV4-3 to TRBJ2-1; D call uncertain. V shed 0 bases and J shed 1 base, with 10 bases lying between them. Germline CDR1 LGHNA, CDR2 YSLEER. There are 16 residues in the CDR3. CDR3 in amino acids: CASSQDFLVSYNEQFF. The CDR3 DNA follows: TGCGCCAGCAGCCAAGATTTTTTGGTATCCTACAATGAGCAGTTCTTC.

This clone has more than one count but fewer than ten. This chain links TRBV30 with TRBJ1-6; D remains unclear. The CDR3 consists of 13 residues. Germline assignment: CDR1 GTSNPN and CDR2 SVGIG (reference sequence). V was pared by 2 bases and J by 8 bases, with 10 bases between. CDR3 in DNA: TGTGCCTGGAGTCGGGGAACCGATTCACCCCTCCACTTT. Translated: CAWSRGTDSPLHF.